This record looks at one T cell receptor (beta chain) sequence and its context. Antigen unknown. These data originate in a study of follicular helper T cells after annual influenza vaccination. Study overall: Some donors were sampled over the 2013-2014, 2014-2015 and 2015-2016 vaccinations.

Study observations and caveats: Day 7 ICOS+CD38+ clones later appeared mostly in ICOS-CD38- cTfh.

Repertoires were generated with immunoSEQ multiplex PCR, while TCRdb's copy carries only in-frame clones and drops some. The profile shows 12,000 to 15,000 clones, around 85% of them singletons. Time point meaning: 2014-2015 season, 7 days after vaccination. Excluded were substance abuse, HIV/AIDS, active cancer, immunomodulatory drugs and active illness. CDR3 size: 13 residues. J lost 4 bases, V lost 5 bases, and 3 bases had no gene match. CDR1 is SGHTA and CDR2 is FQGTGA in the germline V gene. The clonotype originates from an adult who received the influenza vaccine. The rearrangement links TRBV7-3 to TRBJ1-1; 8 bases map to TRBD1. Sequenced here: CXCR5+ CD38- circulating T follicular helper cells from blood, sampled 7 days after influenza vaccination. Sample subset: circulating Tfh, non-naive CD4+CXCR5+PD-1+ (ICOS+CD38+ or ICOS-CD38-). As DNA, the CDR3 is TGTGCCAGCAGCCGCGACAGGGGCACTGAAGCTTTCTTT. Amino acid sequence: CASSRDRGTEAFF.